The clone carrying this T cell receptor beta chain was observed a few times. Its antigen is unidentified. The data derive from a study of shared clonotypes between healthy human individuals. For the study at large: The donor pool was made up of a couple of women and three men aged 18 to 49. Notes on the study in general: Blood was the only sampled material, and tissue repertoires likely differ.

V was pared by 9 bases and J by 0 bases, with 6 bases of the junction left unmatched. The CDR3 loop spans 15 amino acids. CDR1 and CDR2 from the germline V gene are MNHNS and SASEGT. Data came from immunoSEQ multiplex PCR; TCRdb stores just in-frame clones and leaves some out. The profile shows around 700,000 clones, about 74% of them singletons. The chain joins TRBV6-1 to TRBJ1-5; 9 bases match TRBD1. Source material: memory CD4+ T cells sorted from blood. Subset given: CD45RA-negative fraction. The receptor comes from a young woman in good health. For the CDR3, the DNA is TGTGCCAGTAGCGGACAGGGGTTTAGCAATCAGCCCCAGCATTTT. Its translation is CASSGQGFSNQPQHF.